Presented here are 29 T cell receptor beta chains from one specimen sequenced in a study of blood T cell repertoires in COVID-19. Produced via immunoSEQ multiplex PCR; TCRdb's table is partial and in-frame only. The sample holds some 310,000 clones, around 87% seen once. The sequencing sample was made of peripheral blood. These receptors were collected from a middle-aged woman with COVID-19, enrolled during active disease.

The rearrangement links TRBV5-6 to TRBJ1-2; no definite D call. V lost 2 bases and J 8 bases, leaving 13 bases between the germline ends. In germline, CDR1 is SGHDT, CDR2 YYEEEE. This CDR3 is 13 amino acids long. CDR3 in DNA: TGTGCCAGCAGCTTCGAAAGGGCGGGGGGCTACACCTTC. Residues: CASSFERAGGYTF. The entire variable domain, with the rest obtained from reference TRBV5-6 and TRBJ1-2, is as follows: DAGVTQSPTHLIKTRGQQVTLRCSPKSGHDTVSWYQQALGQGPQFIFQYYEEEERQRGNFPDRFSGHQFPNYSSELNVNALLLGDSALYLCASSFERAGGYTFGSGTRLTVV.

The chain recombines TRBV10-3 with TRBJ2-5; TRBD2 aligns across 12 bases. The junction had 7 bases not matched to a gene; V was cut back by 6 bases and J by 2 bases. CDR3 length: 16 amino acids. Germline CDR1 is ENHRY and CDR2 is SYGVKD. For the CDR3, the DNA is TGTGCCATCAGCCTCGGACTAGCGGGAACGCAAGAGACCCAGTACTTC. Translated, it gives CAISLGLAGTQETQYF.

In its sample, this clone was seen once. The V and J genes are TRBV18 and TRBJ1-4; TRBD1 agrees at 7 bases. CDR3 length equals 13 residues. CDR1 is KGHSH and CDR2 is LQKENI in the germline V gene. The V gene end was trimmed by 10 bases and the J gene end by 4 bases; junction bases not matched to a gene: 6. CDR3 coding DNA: TGTGCCACACAGGGACAGAATAATGAAAAACTGTTTTTT. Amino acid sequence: CATQGQNNEKLFF.

The CDR3 region is CASSLILVQGRVGYTF. The CDR3 DNA reads TGTGCCAGCAGTTTAATTCTGGTCCAGGGGCGGGTAGGCTACACCTTC. This chain joins TRBV28 and TRBJ1-2, with a possible D match to TRBD1 (6 bases). Germline V gene sequence: CDR1 MDHEN, CDR2 SYDVKM. Trimming took 2 bases from V and 8 from J, leaving 21 bases between them. This CDR3 contains 16 residues.

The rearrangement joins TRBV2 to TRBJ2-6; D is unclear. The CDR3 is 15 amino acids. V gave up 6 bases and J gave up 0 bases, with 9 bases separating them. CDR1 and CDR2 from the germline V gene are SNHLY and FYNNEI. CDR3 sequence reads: CASRDDISGANVLTF. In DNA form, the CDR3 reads TGTGCCAGCAGGGATGACATCTCTGGGGCCAACGTCCTGACTTTC.

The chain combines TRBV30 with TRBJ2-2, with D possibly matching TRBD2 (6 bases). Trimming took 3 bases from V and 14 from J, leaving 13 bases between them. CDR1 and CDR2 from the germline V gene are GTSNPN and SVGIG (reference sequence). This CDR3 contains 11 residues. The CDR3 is CAWSFTGELFF. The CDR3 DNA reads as TGTGCCTGGAGCTTCACGGGAGAACTGTTTTTT.

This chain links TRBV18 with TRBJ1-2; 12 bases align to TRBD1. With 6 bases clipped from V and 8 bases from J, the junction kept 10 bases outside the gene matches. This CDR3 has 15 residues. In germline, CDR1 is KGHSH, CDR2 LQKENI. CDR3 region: CASSPGGQGAEGYTF. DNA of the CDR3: TGTGCCAGCTCCCCCGGGGGACAGGGGGCGGAAGGCTACACCTTC.

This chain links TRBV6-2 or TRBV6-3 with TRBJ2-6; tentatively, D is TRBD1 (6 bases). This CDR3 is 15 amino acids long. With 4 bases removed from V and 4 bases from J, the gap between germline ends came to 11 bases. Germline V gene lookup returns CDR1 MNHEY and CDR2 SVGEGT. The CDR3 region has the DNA TGTGCCAGCAGTTTAGGGGGAGCCGGGGCCAACGTCCTGACTTTC. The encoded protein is CASSLGGAGANVLTF.

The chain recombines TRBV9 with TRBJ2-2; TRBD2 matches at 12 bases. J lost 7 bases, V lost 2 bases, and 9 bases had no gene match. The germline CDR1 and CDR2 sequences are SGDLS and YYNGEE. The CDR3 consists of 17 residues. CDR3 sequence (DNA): TGTGCCAGCAGCGTGATGACTAGCGGGAGTTCGGGCGGGGAGCTGTTTTTT. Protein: CASSVMTSGSSGGELFF. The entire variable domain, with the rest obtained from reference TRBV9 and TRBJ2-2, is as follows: DSGVTQTPKHLITATGQRVTLRCSPRSGDLSVYWYQQSLDQGLQFLIQYYNGEERAKGNILERFSAQQFPDLHSELNLSSLELGDSALYFCASSVMTSGSSGGELFFGEGSRLTVL.

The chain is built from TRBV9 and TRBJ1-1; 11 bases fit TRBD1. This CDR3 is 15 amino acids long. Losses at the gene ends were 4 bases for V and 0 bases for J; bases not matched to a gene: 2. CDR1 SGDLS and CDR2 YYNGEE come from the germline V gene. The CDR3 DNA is TGTGCCAGCAGCAGGACAGGGGGCCTGAACACTGAAGCTTTCTTT. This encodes CASSRTGGLNTEAFF.

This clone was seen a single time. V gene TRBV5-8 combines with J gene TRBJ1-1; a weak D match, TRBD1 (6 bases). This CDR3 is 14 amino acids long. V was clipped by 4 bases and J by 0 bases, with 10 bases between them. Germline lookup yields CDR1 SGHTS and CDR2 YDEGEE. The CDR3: CASSEHRVNTEAFF. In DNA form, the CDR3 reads TGTGCCAGCAGCGAGCACAGGGTGAACACTGAAGCTTTCTTT. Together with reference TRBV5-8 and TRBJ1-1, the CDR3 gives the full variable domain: EAGVTQSPTHLIKTRGQQATLRCSPISGHTSVYWYQQALGLGLQFLLWYDEGEERNRGNFPPRFSGRQFPNYSSELNVNALELEDSALYLCASSEHRVNTEAFFGQGTRLTVV.

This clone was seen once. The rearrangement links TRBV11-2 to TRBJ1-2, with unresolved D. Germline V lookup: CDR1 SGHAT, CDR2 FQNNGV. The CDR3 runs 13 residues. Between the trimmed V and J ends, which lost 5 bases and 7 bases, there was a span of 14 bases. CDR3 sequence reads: CASSPTVHGGYTF. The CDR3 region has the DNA TGTGCCAGCAGCCCGACTGTACATGGTGGCTACACCTTC.

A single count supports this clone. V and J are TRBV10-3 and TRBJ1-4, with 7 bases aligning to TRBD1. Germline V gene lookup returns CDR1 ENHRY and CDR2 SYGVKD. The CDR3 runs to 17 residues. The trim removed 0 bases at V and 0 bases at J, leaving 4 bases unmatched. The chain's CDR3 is CAISESRQGTTNEKLFF. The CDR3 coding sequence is TGTGCCATCAGTGAGTCCCGACAGGGAACAACTAATGAAAAACTGTTTTTT.

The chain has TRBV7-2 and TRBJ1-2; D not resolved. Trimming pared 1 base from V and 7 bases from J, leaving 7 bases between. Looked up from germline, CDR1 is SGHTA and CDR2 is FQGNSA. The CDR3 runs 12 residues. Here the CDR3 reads CASSLVDTGYTF. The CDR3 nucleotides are TGTGCCAGCAGCTTAGTTGACACTGGCTACACCTTC.

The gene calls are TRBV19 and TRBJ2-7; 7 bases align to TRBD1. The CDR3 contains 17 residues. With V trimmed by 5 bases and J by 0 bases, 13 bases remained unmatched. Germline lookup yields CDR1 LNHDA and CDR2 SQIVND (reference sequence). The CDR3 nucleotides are TGTGCCAGTAGTCCCCGACAGGGCTCAATAGGCTCCTACGAGCAGTACTTC. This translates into CASSPRQGSIGSYEQYF. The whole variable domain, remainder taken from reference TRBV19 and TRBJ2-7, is DGGITQSPKYLFRKEGQNVTLSCEQNLNHDAMYWYRQDPGQGLRLIYYSQIVNDFQKGDIAEGYSVSREKKESFPLTVTSAQKNPTAFYLCASSPRQGSIGSYEQYFGPGTRLTVT.

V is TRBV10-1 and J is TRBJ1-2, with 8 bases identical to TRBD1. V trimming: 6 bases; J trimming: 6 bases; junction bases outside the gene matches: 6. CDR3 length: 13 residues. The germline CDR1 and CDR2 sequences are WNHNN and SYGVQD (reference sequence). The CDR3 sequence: CASRGQGRDGYTF. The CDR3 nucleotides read TGCGCCAGCAGAGGACAGGGAAGGGATGGCTACACCTTC.

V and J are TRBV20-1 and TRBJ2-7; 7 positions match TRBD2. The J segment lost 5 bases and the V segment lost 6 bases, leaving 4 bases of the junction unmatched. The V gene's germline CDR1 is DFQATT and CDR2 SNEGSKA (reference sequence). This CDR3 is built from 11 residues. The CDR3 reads CSAGGIDEQYF. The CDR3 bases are TGCAGTGCCGGGGGGATTGACGAGCAGTACTTC.

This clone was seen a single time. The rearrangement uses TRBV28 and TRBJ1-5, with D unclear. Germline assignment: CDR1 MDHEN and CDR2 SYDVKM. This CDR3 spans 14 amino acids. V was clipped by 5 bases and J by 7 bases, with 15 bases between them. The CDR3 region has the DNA TGTGCCAGCAGTAATCGGCTGCGGGAACAGCCCCAGCATTTT. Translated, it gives CASSNRLREQPQHF. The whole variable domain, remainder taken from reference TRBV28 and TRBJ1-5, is DVKVTQSSRYLVKRTGEKVFLECVQDMDHENMFWYRQDPGLGLRLIYFSYDVKMKEKGDIPEGYSVSREKKERFSLILESASTNQTSMYLCASSNRLREQPQHFGDGTRLSIL.

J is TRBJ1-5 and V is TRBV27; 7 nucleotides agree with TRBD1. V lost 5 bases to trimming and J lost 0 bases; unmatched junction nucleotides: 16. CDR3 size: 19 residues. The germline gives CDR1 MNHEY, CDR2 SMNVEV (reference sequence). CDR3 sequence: CASSRSATGAPRSNQPQHF. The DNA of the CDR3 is TGTGCCAGCAGTAGGAGCGCCACAGGGGCGCCCCGTAGCAATCAGCCCCAGCATTTT.

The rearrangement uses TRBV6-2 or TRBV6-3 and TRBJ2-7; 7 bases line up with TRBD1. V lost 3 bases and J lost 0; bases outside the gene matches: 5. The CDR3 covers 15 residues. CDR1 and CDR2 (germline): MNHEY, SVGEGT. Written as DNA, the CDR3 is TGTGCCAGCAGTTATGGACAGGAGTACTCCTACGAGCAGTACTTC. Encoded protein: CASSYGQEYSYEQYF.

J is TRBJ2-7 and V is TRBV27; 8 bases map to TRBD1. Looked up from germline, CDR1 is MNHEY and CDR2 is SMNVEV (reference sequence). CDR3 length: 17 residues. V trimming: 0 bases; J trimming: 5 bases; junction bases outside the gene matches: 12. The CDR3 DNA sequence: TGTGCCAGCAGTTTATCCTCGTCAGGACAGGGTGTAAACGAGCAGTACTTC. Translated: CASSLSSSGQGVNEQYF.

The DNA for the CDR3 is TGTGCCAGCTCACCGACTAGCGGGAACTACGAGCAGTACTTC. It specifies CASSPTSGNYEQYF. V usage is TRBV18 and J usage is TRBJ2-7; 11 bases agree with TRBD2. V lost 3 bases, J lost 3 bases, and 1 base stayed unmatched. The CDR3 runs to 14 residues. The germline V gene has CDR1 KGHSH and CDR2 LQKENI.

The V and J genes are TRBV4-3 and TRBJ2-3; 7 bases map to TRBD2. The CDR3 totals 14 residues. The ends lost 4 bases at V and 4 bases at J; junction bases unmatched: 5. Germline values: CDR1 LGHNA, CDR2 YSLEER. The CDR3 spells CASSPGGFSDTQYF. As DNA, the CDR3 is TGCGCCAGCAGCCCGGGGGGTTTTTCAGATACGCAGTATTTT.

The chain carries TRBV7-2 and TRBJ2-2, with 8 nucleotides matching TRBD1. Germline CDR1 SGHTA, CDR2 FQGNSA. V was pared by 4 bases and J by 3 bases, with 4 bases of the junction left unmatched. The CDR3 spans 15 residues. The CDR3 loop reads CASSSGQVYTGELFF. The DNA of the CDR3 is TGTGCCAGCAGCTCGGGACAGGTTTACACCGGGGAGCTGTTTTTT.

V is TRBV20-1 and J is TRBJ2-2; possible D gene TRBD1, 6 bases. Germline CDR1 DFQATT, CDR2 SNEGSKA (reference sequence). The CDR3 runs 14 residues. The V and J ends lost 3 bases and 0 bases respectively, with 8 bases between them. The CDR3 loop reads CSASPGANTGELFF. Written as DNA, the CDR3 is TGCAGTGCTAGTCCAGGGGCGAACACCGGGGAGCTGTTTTTT.

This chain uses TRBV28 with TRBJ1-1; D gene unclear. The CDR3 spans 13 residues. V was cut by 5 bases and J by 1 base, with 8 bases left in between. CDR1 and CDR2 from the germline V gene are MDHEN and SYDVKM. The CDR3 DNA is TGTGCCAGCAGTGTCCGACAGAACACTGAAGCTTTCTTT. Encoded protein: CASSVRQNTEAFF. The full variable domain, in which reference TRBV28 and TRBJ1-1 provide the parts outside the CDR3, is DVKVTQSSRYLVKRTGEKVFLECVQDMDHENMFWYRQDPGLGLRLIYFSYDVKMKEKGDIPEGYSVSREKKERFSLILESASTNQTSMYLCASSVRQNTEAFFGQGTRLTVV.

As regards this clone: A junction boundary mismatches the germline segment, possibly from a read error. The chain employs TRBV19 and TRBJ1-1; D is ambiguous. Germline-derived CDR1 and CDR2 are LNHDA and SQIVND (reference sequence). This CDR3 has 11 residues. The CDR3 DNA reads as TGTGCCAGTATTATAAGAGCTGAAGCTTTCTTT. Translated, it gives CASIIRAEAFF.

The CDR3 here is CASSQDLDPAYEQYF. Written as DNA, the CDR3 is TGTGCCAGCAGCCAAGATCTAGATCCAGCCTACGAGCAGTACTTC. This chain uses TRBV14 with TRBJ2-7; D is uncertain. CDR3 length equals 15 residues. Germline lookup yields CDR1 SGHDN and CDR2 FVKESK. V gave up 0 bases and J gave up 2 bases, with 11 bases separating them.

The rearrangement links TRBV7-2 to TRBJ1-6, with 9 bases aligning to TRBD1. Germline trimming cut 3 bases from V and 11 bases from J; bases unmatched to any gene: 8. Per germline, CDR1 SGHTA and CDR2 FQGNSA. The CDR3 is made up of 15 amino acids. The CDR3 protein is CASSFNTGGDPPLHF. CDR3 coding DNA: TGTGCCAGCAGCTTTAATACAGGGGGCGATCCACCCCTCCACTTT. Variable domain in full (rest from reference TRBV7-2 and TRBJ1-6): GAGVSQSPSNKVTEKGKDVELRCDPISGHTALYWYRQSLGQGLEFLIYFQGNSAPDKSGLPSDRFSAERTGGSVSTLTIQRTQQEDSAVYLCASSFNTGGDPPLHFGNGTRLTVT.